This TCR beta chain was observed in a study of siplizumab effects on memory and regulatory T cells. From germline, CDR1 is LGHNT and CDR2 FRNRAP. J was trimmed by 8 bases and V by 7 bases; bases with no gene match: 10. CDR3 length equals 14 residues. Study-wide results and caveats: There appeared to be greater diversity in naive T cells than in memory cells, and naive T cells seemed major contributors to the alloresponse.

Of note for this clone: Its target is unknown.

Assay used: immunoSEQ multiplex PCR; TCRdb lists only in-frame clones, some missing. The sample shows 100,000 or so clones, 85% to 95% of them seen only once. The chain combines TRBV12-5 with TRBJ2-1; TRBD2 aligns across 8 bases. The TCR originated in a human donor in good health. Specimen: Tregs sorted from blood. CDR3 in DNA: TGTGCTAGTGCCCCCAGGCTAGCGGGTGATGAGCAGTTCTTC. Its protein is CASAPRLAGDEQFF.